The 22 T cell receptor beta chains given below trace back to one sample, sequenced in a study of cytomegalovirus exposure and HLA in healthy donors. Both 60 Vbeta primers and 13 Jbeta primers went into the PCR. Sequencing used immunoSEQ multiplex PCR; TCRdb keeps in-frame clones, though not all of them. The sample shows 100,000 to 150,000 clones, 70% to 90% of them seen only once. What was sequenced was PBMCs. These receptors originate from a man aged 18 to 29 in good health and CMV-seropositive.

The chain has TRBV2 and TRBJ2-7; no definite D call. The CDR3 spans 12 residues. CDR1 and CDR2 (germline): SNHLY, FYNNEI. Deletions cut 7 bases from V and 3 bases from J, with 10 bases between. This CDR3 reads CASTSRSYEQYF. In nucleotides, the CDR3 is TGTGCCAGCACCTCAAGGAGCTACGAGCAGTACTTC.

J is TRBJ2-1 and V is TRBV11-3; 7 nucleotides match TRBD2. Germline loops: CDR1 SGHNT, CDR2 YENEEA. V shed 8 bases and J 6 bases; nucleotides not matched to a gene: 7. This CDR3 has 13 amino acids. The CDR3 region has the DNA TGTGCCAGCGCGGGGTCGGGAGGCAATGAGCAGTTCTTC. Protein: CASAGSGGNEQFF.

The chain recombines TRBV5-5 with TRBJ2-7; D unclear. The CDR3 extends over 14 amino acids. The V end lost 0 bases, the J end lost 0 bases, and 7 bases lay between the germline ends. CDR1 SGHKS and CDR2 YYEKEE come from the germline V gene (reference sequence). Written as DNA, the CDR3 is TGTGCCAGCAGCTTGGTTGGCCTCTCCTACGAGCAGTACTTC. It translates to CASSLVGLSYEQYF.

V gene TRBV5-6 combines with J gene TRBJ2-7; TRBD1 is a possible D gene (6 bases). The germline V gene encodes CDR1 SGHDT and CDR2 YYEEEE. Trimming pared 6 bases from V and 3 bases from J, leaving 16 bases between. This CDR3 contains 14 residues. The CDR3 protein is CASIERDKGYEQYF. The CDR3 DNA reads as TGTGCCAGCATCGAACGGGACAAGGGCTACGAGCAGTACTTC.

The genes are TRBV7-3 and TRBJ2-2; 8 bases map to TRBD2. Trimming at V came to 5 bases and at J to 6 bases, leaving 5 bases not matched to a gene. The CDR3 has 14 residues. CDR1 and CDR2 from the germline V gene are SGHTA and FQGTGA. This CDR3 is CASSAGGAPGELFF. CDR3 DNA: TGTGCCAGCAGCGCCGGGGGGGCCCCCGGGGAGCTGTTTTTT.

In DNA form, the CDR3 reads TGTGCCTGGAGTTCCCCCGGGACTGGAGGGGATACGCAGTATTTT. This gives the protein CAWSSPGTGGDTQYF. V gene TRBV30 combines with J gene TRBJ2-3; D perhaps matches TRBD2 (6 bases). The CDR3 is made up of 15 amino acids. Germline assignment: CDR1 GTSNPN and CDR2 SVGIG (reference sequence). V lost 2 bases and J lost 6, with 18 bases in between.

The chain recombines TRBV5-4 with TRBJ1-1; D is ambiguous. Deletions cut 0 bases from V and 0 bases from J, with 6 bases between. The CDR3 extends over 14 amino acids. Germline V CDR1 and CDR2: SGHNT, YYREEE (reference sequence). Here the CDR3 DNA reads TGTGCCAGCAGCTTGGCCCAGATGAACACTGAAGCTTTCTTT. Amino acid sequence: CASSLAQMNTEAFF.

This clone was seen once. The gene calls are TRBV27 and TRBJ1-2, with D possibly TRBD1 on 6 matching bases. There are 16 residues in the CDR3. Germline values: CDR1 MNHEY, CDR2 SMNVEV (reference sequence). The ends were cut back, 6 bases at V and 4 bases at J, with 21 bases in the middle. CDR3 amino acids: CASRTIQETGSYGYTF. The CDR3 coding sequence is TGTGCCAGCAGAACCATCCAGGAAACAGGGTCCTATGGCTACACCTTC.

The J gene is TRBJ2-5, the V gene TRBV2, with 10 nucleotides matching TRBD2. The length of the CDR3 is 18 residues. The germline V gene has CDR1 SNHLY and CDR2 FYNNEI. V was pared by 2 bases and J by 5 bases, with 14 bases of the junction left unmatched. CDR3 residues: CASSEPGVAGGPRETQYF. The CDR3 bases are TGTGCCAGCAGTGAACCCGGGGTAGCGGGGGGCCCTAGGGAGACCCAGTACTTC.

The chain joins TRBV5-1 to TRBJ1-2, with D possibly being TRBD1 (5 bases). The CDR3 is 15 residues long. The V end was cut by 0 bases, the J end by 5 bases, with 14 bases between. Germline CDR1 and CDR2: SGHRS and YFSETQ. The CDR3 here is CASSLDTGGAYGYTF. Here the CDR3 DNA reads TGCGCCAGCAGCTTGGATACAGGTGGGGCTTATGGCTACACCTTC.

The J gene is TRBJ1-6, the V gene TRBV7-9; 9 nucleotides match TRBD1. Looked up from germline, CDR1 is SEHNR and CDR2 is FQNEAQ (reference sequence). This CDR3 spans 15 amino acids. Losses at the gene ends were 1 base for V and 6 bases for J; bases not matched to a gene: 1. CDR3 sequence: CASSLGTGANSPLHF. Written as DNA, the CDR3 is TGTGCCAGCAGCTTAGGGACAGGGGCTAATTCACCCCTCCACTTT.

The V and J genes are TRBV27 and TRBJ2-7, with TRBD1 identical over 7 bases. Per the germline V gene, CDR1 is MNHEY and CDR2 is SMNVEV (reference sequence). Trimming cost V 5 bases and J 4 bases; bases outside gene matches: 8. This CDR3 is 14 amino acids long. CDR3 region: CASSPGTDFYEQYF. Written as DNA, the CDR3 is TGTGCCAGCAGTCCCGGGACAGACTTTTACGAGCAGTACTTC.

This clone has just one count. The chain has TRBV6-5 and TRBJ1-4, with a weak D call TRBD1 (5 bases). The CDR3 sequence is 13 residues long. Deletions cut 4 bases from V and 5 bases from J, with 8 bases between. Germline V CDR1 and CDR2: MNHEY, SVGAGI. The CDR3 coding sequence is TGTGCCAGCAGTTCGGGACTGAATGAAAAACTGTTTTTT. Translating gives CASSSGLNEKLFF.

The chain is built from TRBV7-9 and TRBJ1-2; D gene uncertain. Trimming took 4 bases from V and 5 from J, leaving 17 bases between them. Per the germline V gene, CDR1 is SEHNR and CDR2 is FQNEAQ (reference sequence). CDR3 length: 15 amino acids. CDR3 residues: CASSSGFYGVYGYTF. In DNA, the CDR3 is TGTGCCAGCAGCTCGGGATTTTACGGAGTTTATGGCTACACCTTC.

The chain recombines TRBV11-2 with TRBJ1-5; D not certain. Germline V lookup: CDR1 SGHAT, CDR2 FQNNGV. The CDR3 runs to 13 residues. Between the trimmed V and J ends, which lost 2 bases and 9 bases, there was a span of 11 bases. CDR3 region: CASSLRTLTPQHF. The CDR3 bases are TGTGCCAGCAGCTTAAGGACTCTCACGCCCCAGCATTTT.

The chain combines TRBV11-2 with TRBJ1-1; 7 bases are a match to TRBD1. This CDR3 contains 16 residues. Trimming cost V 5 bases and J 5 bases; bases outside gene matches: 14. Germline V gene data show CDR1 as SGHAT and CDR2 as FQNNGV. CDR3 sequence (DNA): TGTGCCAGCAGCACTATGGGGCTACAGGGGAAAACTGAAGCTTTCTTT. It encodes CASSTMGLQGKTEAFF.

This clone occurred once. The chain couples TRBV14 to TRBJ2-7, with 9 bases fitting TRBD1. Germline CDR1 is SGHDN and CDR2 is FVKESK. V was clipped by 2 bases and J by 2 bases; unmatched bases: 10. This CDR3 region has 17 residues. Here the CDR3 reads CASSQLTGQGITYEQYF. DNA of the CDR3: TGTGCCAGCAGCCAACTTACGGGACAGGGTATCACCTACGAGCAGTACTTC.

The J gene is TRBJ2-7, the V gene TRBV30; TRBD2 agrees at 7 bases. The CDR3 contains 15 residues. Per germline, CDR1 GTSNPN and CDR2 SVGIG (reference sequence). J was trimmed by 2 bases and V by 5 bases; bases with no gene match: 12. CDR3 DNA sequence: TGTGCCTGGCTGTCACCCGGGAGGCCTCCCTACGAGCAGTACTTC. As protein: CAWLSPGRPPYEQYF.

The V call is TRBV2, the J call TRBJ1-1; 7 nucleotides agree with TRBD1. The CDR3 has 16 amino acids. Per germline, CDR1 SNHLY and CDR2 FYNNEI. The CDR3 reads CVYLPRDSAMNTEAFF. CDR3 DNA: TGTGTATACTTACCACGGGACAGTGCCATGAACACTGAAGCTTTCTTT.

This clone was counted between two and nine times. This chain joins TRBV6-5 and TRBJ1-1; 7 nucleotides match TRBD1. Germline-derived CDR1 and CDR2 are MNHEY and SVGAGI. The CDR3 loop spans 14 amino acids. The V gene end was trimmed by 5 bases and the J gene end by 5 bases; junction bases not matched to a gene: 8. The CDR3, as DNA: TGTGCCAGCAGTCAGCCGACAGGGCAGACTGAAGCTTTCTTT. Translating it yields CASSQPTGQTEAFF.

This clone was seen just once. The CDR3 region is CALAGDSYNEQFF. The CDR3 DNA follows: TGTGCCTTAGCGGGGGATTCCTACAATGAGCAGTTCTTC. V and J are TRBV2 and TRBJ2-1, with 9 bases identical to TRBD2. Germline loops: CDR1 SNHLY, CDR2 FYNNEI. After removal of 11 bases from V and 1 base from J, the junction contained 3 bases not matched to a gene. The CDR3 extends over 13 amino acids.

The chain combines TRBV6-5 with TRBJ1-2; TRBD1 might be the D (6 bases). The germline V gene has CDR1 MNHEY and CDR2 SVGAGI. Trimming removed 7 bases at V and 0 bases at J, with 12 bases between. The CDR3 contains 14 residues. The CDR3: CASNRGSPNYGYTF. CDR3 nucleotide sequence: TGTGCCAGCAATAGGGGGAGCCCTAACTATGGCTACACCTTC.